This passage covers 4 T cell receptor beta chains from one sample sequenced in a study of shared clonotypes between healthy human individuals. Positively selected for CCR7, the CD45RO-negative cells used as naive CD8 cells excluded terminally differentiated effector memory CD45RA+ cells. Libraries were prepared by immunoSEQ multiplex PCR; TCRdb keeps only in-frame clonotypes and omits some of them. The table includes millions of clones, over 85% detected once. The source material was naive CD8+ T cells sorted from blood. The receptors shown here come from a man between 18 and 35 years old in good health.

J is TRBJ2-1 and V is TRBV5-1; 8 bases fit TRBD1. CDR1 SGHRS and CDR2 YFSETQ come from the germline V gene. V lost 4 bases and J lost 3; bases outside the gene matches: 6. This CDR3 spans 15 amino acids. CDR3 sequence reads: CASSPGQGYYNEQFF. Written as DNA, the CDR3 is TGCGCCAGCAGCCCCGGACAGGGATACTACAATGAGCAGTTCTTC.

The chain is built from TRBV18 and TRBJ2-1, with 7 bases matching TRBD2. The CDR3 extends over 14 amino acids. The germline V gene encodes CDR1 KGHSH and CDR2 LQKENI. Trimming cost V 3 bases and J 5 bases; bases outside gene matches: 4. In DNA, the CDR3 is TGTGCCAGCTCACCGAGACTAGCTGACAATGAGCAGTTCTTC. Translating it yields CASSPRLADNEQFF.

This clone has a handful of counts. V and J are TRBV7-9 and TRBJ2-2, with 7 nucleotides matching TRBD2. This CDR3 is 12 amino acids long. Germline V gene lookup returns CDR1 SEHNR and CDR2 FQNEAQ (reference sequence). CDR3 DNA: TGTTGCGGGGGACGGGGTACCGGGGAGCTGTTTTTT. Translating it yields CCGGRGTGELFF.

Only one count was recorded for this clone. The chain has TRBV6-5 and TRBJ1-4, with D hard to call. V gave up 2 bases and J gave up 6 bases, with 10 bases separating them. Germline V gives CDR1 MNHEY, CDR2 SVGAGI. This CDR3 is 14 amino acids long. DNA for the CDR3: TGTGCCAGCAGTTACGTCGCGGGAGATGAAAAACTGTTTTTT. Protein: CASSYVAGDEKLFF.